The clone carrying this T cell receptor (beta chain) was counted only a few times. As yet, its antigen is unknown. Trimming removed 10 bases from V and 1 base from J, with 20 bases in between. The CDR3 sequence is 15 residues long. Via MiXCR, TCRdb re-called the 5' RACE reads, giving one row per CDR3 protein. Found here are under 400,000 distinct CDR3 sequences, around 21% of them singletons; the top ten hold about an eighth. This entry belongs to a study of T-cell memory formation after mild COVID-19. Study-wide results and limits: The pre-infection memory compartment contained some responding clones, suggesting cross-reactive memory joined. Clones which contracted sat mainly in CM and EM if CD4+, and in EMRA if CD8+.

The chain uses TRBV12-3 or TRBV12-4 and TRBJ2-7; a weak D match, TRBD1 (5 bases). The source is an adult woman who had mild COVID-19 (a few samples of this study predate the infection). Cell type and time point are not known. Sequencing was carried out using PBMCs or a T cell subset sorted from them (not recorded which). CDR3 protein: CATLTHGAGSYEQYF. CDR3 DNA: TGTGCCACCCTCACCCATGGGGCAGGATCCTACGAGCAGTACTTC.